Listed here is a single TCR beta chain. The antigen is not known. The sample originates from a study of PD-1 blockade in mismatch repair-deficient tumors. Turning to the study itself: All were previously treated, progressing patients with some twelve mismatch repair-deficient cancer types.

Study-level points and caveats: Tumor-resident clones, often absent from pretreatment blood, expanded after pembrolizumab and then contracted.

Here immunoSEQ multiplex PCR was the method, and the copy in TCRdb shows in-frame clones only, minus some. The sample lists about 68,000 clones, around 80% occurring once. Germline CDR1 and CDR2: SGHRS and YFSETQ. The CDR3 runs 12 residues. Trimming removed 0 bases at V and 6 bases at J, with 7 bases between. Mismatch repair deficiency was confirmed in all patients, by PCR or immunohistochemistry. This material consisted of peripheral blood, taken 2 weeks after starting pembrolizumab. V gene TRBV5-1 combines with J gene TRBJ2-7; D is possibly TRBD1 or TRBD2 (5 bases each). This clonotype originated in an adult with mismatch repair-deficient cancer. The CDR3 is CASSLVGTEQYF. CDR3 coding DNA: TGCGCCAGCAGCTTGGTAGGGACCGAGCAGTACTTC.